The source of this T cell receptor beta chain is a study of cytomegalovirus exposure and HLA in healthy donors (dated by TCRdb to about 2017). Describing the broader study: An earlier analysis of several hundred of the donors reported approximately 270 Gb of sequence data and 117 million unique TCR beta sequences from 190 million or so T cells. About 300 gigabases of sequencing data and approximately 92 million unique TCR sequences made up an early release that covered 640 HLA-typed donors. Of the approximately 400 genotyped donors, 65% to 90% fell in the genetic ancestry cluster associated with self-reported Caucasian donors. The study aimed to test whether cataloging public T cell receptors could reveal signatures of past pathogen exposure. The study profiled the T cell repertoires of around 700 subjects by immunosequencing and related them to cytomegalovirus serostatus. Along with the 666-subject first cohort, a separate validation cohort of over 90 different subjects was used. To predict cytomegalovirus infection status, the study brought together high-throughput TCR immunosequencing, statistical association of individual TCRs with disease status, and machine learning. A later analysis re-examined previously published TCR beta repertoires from just over 650 donors and added high-resolution HLA genotyping to investigate patterns of TCR occurrence. In the later analysis, no new phenotypic data were used to find candidate immune exposures; instead, reliance was placed on TCR beta sequences and their occurrence across donors. In an earlier analysis of 500 to 650 of the donors, high-throughput TCR beta sequencing was used to judge whether each TCR beta V gene segment behaved as functional or pseudogenic. Alongside the repertoire data, information on donor age, sex, ethnicity and CMV serostatus was compiled. Genome-wide SNP genotypes for about three fifths of the roughly 670 donors were used in a later genetic analysis, which treated that subset as a discovery cohort. Every repertoire in the discovery cohort had been generated on one and the same sequencing platform. Both class I and class II loci were covered by HLA typing, at four-digit resolution. The number of donors typed differed by locus, with about 629-630 for A, B, C, DRB1 and DQB1, about 500 for DQA1, 606 for DPA1, and 450 to 480 for DPB1. Several DR-DQ haplotypes were treated as single units for association and clustering because of strong linkage in the cohort. On average, 235,054 unique TCR beta nucleotide sequences were sequenced per donor among about 400 genotyped donors of the cohort, with roughly 18% of those sequences being non-productive. The investigation overall reported the following: In both the original and validation cohorts, the classifier was reported to diagnose cytomegalovirus status with high specificity and sensitivity. At a false discovery rate of 0.05, a later analysis linked around 15,000 TCR beta sequences to specific HLA alleles. Across donors, most TCR sequences were observed very rarely, whereas some public TCRs were present in many individuals. A total of 164 TCR beta chains were listed by the study as associated with cytomegalovirus. Linkage disequilibrium might explain the correlated functional status among segregating V segments, but an unknown experimental factor could not be ruled out. Fewer than 20 rarely observed V segments, including chromosome 9 orphons, were excluded from the earlier analysis of a few hundred of the donors because counts were too low. Several of the top co-occurrence clusters appeared to be linked to parvovirus B19, influenza, CMV and Epstein-Barr virus, according to a later analysis. Only TCR beta chains were sequenced in this cohort, and the absence of alpha or paired-chain data limited detectable features. According to the authors, the approach could potentially be generalized to other disease states and immunological phenotypes. For the cohort, immune exposure information was limited to CMV serostatus. Because HLA typing was unavailable for some donors at each locus, only the typed subset was used in association tests. A further reported finding was that TCR beta sequences accurately predicted the HLA-A and HLA-B alleles for most subjects in the first cohort. Some IMGT-functional V segments, including TRBV6-2 and TRBV6-3, could not be told apart with the 87-base-pair reads, so those segments were excluded. Compared with equally common non-associated chains, HLA-associated TCR beta chains in a later analysis were more clonally expanded and had lower generation probabilities. According to a later genetic analysis, donors in an Asian-associated ancestry cluster had fewer N-insertions in productive TCRs than the approximately 710-donor mean. A few of the identified cytomegalovirus-associated TCR beta chains were confirmed in vitro to be specific for cytomegalovirus antigens. When HLA alleles, especially DR and DQ, strongly co-occurred, TCR associations were difficult to assign to individual alleles. In an earlier analysis of approximately 590 of the donors, most TCR beta V segments appeared in productive rearrangements about 87% or about 30% of the time, broadly matching IMGT annotations. Most CMV-associated TCR beta chains appeared to be HLA-restricted in a later analysis, and the HLA associations seemed to be driven largely by CMV exposure. In a later genetic analysis, a missense DCLRE1C variant was associated with V-gene and J-gene trimming of TCR beta chains, and the association was replicated in an independent cohort. A cluster of highly shared sequence variants was judged likely to be a technical artifact of the sequencing pipeline. A later analysis found that TCR association rates varied across HLA loci, with DRB1 alleles showing the most associated TCRs and HLA-C alleles the fewest. Roughly uniform sequencing depth across donors was assumed in presence/absence analyses, although this assumption may not hold.

Libraries were prepared through the immunoSEQ multiplex PCR assay. For the multiplex PCR, a mixture combining 60 forward primers for TCR Vbeta segments and 13 reverse primers for TCR Jbeta segments was used. Amplification of the CDR3 region of rearranged TCR beta genes was performed with a multiplex PCR assay on genomic DNA. On the Illumina HiSeq System, the amplified TCR beta libraries were sequenced as 87-base-pair reads. The published analysis was carried out like this. In a later analysis, 77 million or so unique TCR beta chains were counted across the roughly 610 repertoires, and roughly 10 million of these chains were shared by at least two donors. Raw reads were error-corrected and collapsed into unique sequences with a nearest-neighbor algorithm that merged closely related sequences to remove PCR and sequencing errors. Alignment of CDR3 sequences to IMGT reference sequences was used to assign V, D and J gene segments. For a sequence to be retained, at least a six-nucleotide match to both a V gene segment and a J gene segment was required. Rearrangements were called productive when the CDR3 lacked stop codons and stayed in frame with V and J; all others were non-productive. Following IMGT convention, CDR3 was defined as the stretch from the second conserved V-encoded cysteine up to the conserved J-encoded phenylalanine. The earlier analysis of some 550 of the donors excluded any sequence lacking an unambiguous match to a single V gene segment. In an earlier analysis of some 590 of the donors, a V segment was called functional when productive rearrangements were above 56.7%, and segregating when the standard deviation between donors exceeded 5%. A statistical classification framework was developed to diagnose cytomegalovirus status using the catalog of TCR beta chain sequences. In a later analysis, TCR nucleotide sequences were compared against IMGT/GENE-DB human TR gene sequences so that V and J genes could be assigned. A later analysis assigned CDR3 sequences and most-parsimonious VDJ recombination scenarios with the TCRdist pipeline. In a later analysis, each TCR beta chain was defined by its CDR3 amino acid sequence together with its V-gene family, and reads without a unique V-gene family were excluded. In a later analysis, approximately 590 highly shared, low-generation-probability nucleotide sequences were removed to address suspected cross-contamination and a sequencing artifact. For each public chain, a later analysis derived a clonal expansion index from normalized ranks of inferred template counts within each repertoire. Generation probabilities in a later analysis came from a VDJ recombination model fitted to out-of-frame rearrangements, and those results were checked against IGoR. In a later analysis, TCR-TCR, TCR-HLA and TCR-CMV co-occurrence was scored with hypergeometric tests, and a repertoire-size bias correction was applied to TCR pairs. False discovery rates were estimated in a later analysis by permuting HLA or CMV assignments 20 times. In a later analysis, co-occurring TCRs were grouped with DBSCAN, and TCRdist sequence similarity was added when clustering was performed within HLA-allele-positive subsets. Repertoires with fewer than 30,000 or more than 120,000 public chains were left out of co-occurrence clustering, as were a few repertoires with anomalous nucleotide sharing. Entries here come from immuneACCESS through TCRdb and include only in-frame sequences with V and J called. Some clones fail to appear in such tables; in the studies checked, an unresolved V gene covers under half of the shortfall, and the cause of the remainder is unknown. For V, J and clone size, that table is used; D and trimming come from the DNA. The sample table contains 90,000 to 120,000 clones; only one count was recorded for 82% of them. Approximately 2.4% of the sample is held by the ten biggest clonotypes.

From a lookup of the germline V gene (reference sequence), CDR1 and CDR2 are GTSNPN and SVGIG. Spanning cysteine to phenylalanine, the CDR3 consists of 12 amino acids. Here the CDR3 DNA is all that survives: 36 bases in frame from base 1. V drops 8 bases and J drops 4 bases, leaving 15 bases in between. A note on this clone: Its target antigen remains unknown. Per-nucleotide qualities are absent, and no much larger clonotype sits a single base away.

The cohort was made up of hundreds of healthy bone marrow donors. At the time of sampling, all cohort members were nominally healthy, though unrecorded immune exposures were likely present. The donor tested CMV seropositive and was one of the 289 seropositive cohort members. Each donor provided a peripheral blood sample, and peripheral blood mononuclear cells were used for TCR beta sequencing. The Qiagen DNeasy Blood Extraction Kit was used to extract genomic DNA from the blood cell samples. The sequence joins TRBV30 to TRBJ2-7; the D gene assignment is perhaps TRBD1 or TRBD2, with each matching 5 bases. Specimen: PBMCs. This sequence was found in a man aged 25-45 years in good health and CMV-seropositive. The CDR3 region reads CAGTTATYEQYF. The nucleotide sequence reads TGTGCCGGGACGACAGCCACGTACGAGCAGTACTTC.